The 10 T cell receptor beta chains reported below all come from one sample, sequenced in a study of blood T cell repertoires in COVID-19. Profiled with immunoSEQ multiplex PCR; TCRdb holds only in-frame clones, not every one. The sample holds about 160,000 clones, about 85% seen once. The sequenced sample consisted of peripheral blood. These receptors were taken from a human donor with acute or convalescent COVID-19. The donor label of this sample is uncertain.

There are a few counts of this clone. This chain connects TRBV30 to TRBJ2-2, with a weak D call TRBD1 (6 bases). V lost 5 bases to trimming and J lost 3 bases, with 16 bases between them. The CDR3 is 15 residues long. The germline CDR1 and CDR2 sequences are GTSNPN and SVGIG (reference sequence). The CDR3 DNA follows: TGTGCCTGGGCAACAGGCAGGGGTTACACCGGGGAGCTGTTTTTT. Translated: CAWATGRGYTGELFF.

The chain carries TRBV10-2 and TRBJ1-6; no clear D. V shed 5 bases and J shed 6 bases, with 11 bases lying between them. Germline CDR1 WSHSY, CDR2 SAAADI. There are 14 residues in the CDR3. The CDR3 protein is CASSPGRPNSPLHF. DNA of the CDR3: TGCGCCAGCAGTCCTGGCAGGCCTAATTCACCCCTCCACTTT.

This rearrangement joins TRBV19 to TRBJ2-1; TRBD2 aligns across 15 bases. Germline V gene lookup returns CDR1 LNHDA and CDR2 SQIVND (reference sequence). With 0 bases clipped from V and 8 bases from J, the junction kept 8 bases outside the gene matches. This CDR3 is built from 18 residues. The CDR3 region is CASSIDRTSGGALDEQFF. CDR3 DNA sequence: TGTGCCAGTAGTATAGATCGGACTAGCGGGGGGGCTCTCGATGAGCAGTTCTTC.

In this sample, this clone turned up a few times. The chain combines TRBV28 with TRBJ2-2; D is perhaps TRBD2 (6 bases). Germline loops: CDR1 MDHEN, CDR2 SYDVKM. The CDR3 runs to 16 residues. V was cut by 5 bases and J by 0 bases, with 13 bases left in between. The CDR3 region has the DNA TGTGCCAGCAGTCCCGGGACTCCCTCGAACACCGGGGAGCTGTTTTTT. Its protein product is CASSPGTPSNTGELFF.

The V call is TRBV6-2 or TRBV6-3, the J call TRBJ2-3, with D tentatively TRBD2 (6 bases). In germline, CDR1 is MNHEY, CDR2 SVGEGT. This CDR3 spans 15 amino acids. Trimming removed 2 bases at V and 1 base at J, with 10 bases between. As DNA, the CDR3 is TGTGCCAGCAGTTACGACGGGAGCGGCACAGATACGCAGTATTTT. Protein: CASSYDGSGTDTQYF.

The genes are TRBV18 and TRBJ2-7; TRBD1 matches at 7 bases. The length of the CDR3 is 15 residues. Trimming took 4 bases from V and 0 from J; bases not matched to a gene: 6. CDR1 KGHSH and CDR2 LQKENI come from the germline V gene. CDR3: CASSQGQWGSYEQYF. DNA of the CDR3: TGTGCCAGCTCACAGGGACAGTGGGGCTCCTACGAGCAGTACTTC.

This sequence joins TRBV30 and TRBJ2-2; TRBD2 matches at 8 bases. The CDR3 consists of 16 residues. Germline V CDR1 and CDR2: GTSNPN, SVGIG (reference sequence). Unmatched junction bases numbered 15, after V lost 7 bases and J lost 5 bases. CDR3 DNA sequence: TGTGCCTCCAAACCCCCCCGGGGGGGTCTTACCGGGGAGCTGTTTTTT. This encodes CASKPPRGGLTGELFF.

This chain connects TRBV19 to TRBJ1-5; TRBD1 might be the D (6 bases). Germline-derived CDR1 and CDR2 are LNHDA and SQIVND (reference sequence). The CDR3 loop spans 16 amino acids. V was shortened by 5 bases and J by 3 bases, with 17 bases between the two germline ends. The chain's CDR3 is CASSSSTGSFNQPQHF. The DNA of the CDR3 is TGTGCCAGTAGTTCCTCCACAGGGTCCTTCAATCAGCCCCAGCATTTT.

V usage is TRBV6-1 and J usage is TRBJ1-6; D gene ambiguous. The CDR3 sequence is 14 residues long. V lost 3 bases and J 14 bases, leaving 17 bases between the germline ends. Looked up from germline, CDR1 is MNHNS and CDR2 is SASEGT. The CDR3 DNA is TGTGCCAGCAGTGAGACGGACTATAATTTGGCCCTCCACTTT. It translates to CASSETDYNLALHF.

The rearrangement links TRBV27 to TRBJ1-1, with D possibly being TRBD1 (5 bases). V was cut by 3 bases and J by 1 base, with 12 bases left in between. This CDR3 is 15 amino acids long. Germline V gene sequence: CDR1 MNHEY, CDR2 SMNVEV (reference sequence). Here the CDR3 DNA reads TGTGCCAGCAGTTTGTTCCAGGGTGGGAACACTGAAGCTTTCTTT. Translated: CASSLFQGGNTEAFF.